This section outlines one T cell receptor beta chain sequence together with its context. Some clones are missing from TCRdb's copy, which holds only in-frame ones; the method was immunoSEQ multiplex PCR. The sample lists under 40,000 clones, roughly 88% occurring once. The germline V and J ends were trimmed by 4 bases and 0 bases, with 16 bases remaining between them. Germline assignment: CDR1 SEHNR and CDR2 FQNEAQ (reference sequence). CDR3 length equals 17 residues. The source of the sample is a study of blood T cell repertoires in COVID-19. Study-wide background: The study drew acute and convalescent COVID-19 samples from the United States, Italy and Spain. T cells, B-cell-depleted T cells, or PBMCs supplied cDNA or gDNA.

The receptor's source is a man in his sixties or seventies with active COVID-19. Specimen: peripheral blood. The J gene is TRBJ2-1, the V gene TRBV7-9; D might be TRBD2 (6 bases). The CDR3 spells CASSSGGVEGSYNEQFF. CDR3 bases: TGTGCCAGCAGCTCCGGTGGGGTGGAGGGCTCCTACAATGAGCAGTTCTTC.